Here is one T cell receptor beta chain with its context. Random hexamers were used to reverse transcribe about 0.5 to 1 ug of RNA. TCRdb used MiXCR to reprocess the immunoSEQ multiplex PCR reads, holding one entry per CDR3 protein. Among 150,000 to 200,000 distinct CDR3 sequences listed, 95% were seen once. This sample was included in a study of CD8 T cells in Susac syndrome. This sequence originates from a human donor with multiple sclerosis. The sample taken for sequencing was CD8+ T cells from PBMCs.

CDR3 bases: TGTGCCAGCAGATCTGGATTTGAAGCTTTCTTT. Translating it yields CASRSGFEAFF. The chain links TRBV3-1 to TRBJ1-1, with D hard to call. This CDR3 is 11 amino acids long. CDR1 and CDR2 from the germline V gene are LGHDT and YNNKEL (reference sequence). Deletions cut 6 bases from V and 7 bases from J, with 9 bases between.